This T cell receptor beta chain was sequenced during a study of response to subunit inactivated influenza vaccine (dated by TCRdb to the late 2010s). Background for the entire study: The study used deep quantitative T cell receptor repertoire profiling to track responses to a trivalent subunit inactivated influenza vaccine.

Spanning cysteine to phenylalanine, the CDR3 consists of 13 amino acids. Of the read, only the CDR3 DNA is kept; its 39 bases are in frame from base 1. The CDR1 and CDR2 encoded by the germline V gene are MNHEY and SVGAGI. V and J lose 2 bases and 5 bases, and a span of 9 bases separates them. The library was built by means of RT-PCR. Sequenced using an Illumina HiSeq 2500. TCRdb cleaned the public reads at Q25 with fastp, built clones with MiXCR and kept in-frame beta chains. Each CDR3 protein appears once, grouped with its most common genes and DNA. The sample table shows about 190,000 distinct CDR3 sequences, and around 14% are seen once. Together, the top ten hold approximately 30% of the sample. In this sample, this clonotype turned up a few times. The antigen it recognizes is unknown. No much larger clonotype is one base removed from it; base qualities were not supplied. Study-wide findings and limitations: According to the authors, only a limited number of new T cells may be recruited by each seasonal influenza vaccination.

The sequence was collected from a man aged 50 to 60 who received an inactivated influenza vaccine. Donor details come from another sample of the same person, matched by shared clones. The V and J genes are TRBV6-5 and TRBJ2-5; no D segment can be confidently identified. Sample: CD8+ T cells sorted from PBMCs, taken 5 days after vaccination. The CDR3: CASSYPRAETQYF. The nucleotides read TGTGCCAGCAGTTACCCCAGAGCTGAGACCCAGTACTTC.